This T cell receptor beta chain came from a study of shared clonotypes between healthy human individuals. Assay used: immunoSEQ multiplex PCR; TCRdb lists only in-frame clones, some missing. Altogether 400,000 to 500,000 clones are present, roughly 85% being singletons, with the ten largest covering around 12%. This receptor was identified in a woman in her 40s in good health. Some clones in this sample may be carry-over from other donors' samples. The sample was PBMCs.

As DNA, the CDR3 is TGTGCCAGCAGTAGTTACAGTTCTGGAAACACCATATATTTT. This translates into CASSSYSSGNTIYF. The rearrangement joins TRBV27 to TRBJ1-3, with D hard to call. The CDR3 covers 14 residues. V was shortened by 5 bases and J by 1 base, with 9 bases between the two germline ends. Germline CDR1 reads MNHEY; CDR2 reads SMNVEV (reference sequence).